Listed below are T cell receptor beta chains from one sample, sequenced in a study of T cells in Graves' hyperthyroidism and ophthalmopathy. TCRdb ran MiXCR on the multiplex PCR reads and lists one entry per CDR3 protein. The table has around 600,000 distinct CDR3 sequences, about 14% seen once. The sample consisted of blood. The receptor set was obtained from a woman aged 45 to 65 with Graves' ophthalmopathy. The CDR3 runs from the conserved cysteine through the conserved F or W. A D gene is named only where the DNA matches it firmly. Expanded clones get a size class; other rows say once, few or many, or leave the size out.

clone_size cdr3_length d_call j_call v_call cdr3_aa cdr3_nt
many 17 . TRBJ1-2 TRBV27 CASSLSRLLKHDYGYTF TGTGCCAGCAGTTTATCGAGGTTATTGAAGCACGATTATGGCTACACCTTC
few 16 TRBD2 TRBJ2-2 TRBV28 CASREGLAGNTGELFF TGTGCCAGCAGGGAAGGACTAGCGGGAAACACCGGGGAGCTGTTTTTT
once 14 TRBD1 TRBJ2-7 TRBV11-2 CASSGQGAGNEQYF TGTGCCAGCAGCGGACAGGGGGCTGGAAACGAGCAGTACTTC
many 15 TRBD2 TRBJ2-1 TRBV12-3/TRBV12-4 CASSLGLAGYNEQFF TGTGCCAGCAGCTTAGGACTAGCGGGATACAATGAGCAGTTCTTC
few 13 TRBD2 TRBJ2-7 TRBV28 CASNPSGNYEQYF TGTGCCAGCAATCCTAGCGGGAACTACGAGCAGTACTTC
. 14 . TRBJ2-4 TRBV4-3 CASSQGIGKNIQYF TGCGCCAGCAGCCAAGGGATAGGCAAAAACATTCAGTACTTC
many 10 . TRBJ1-2 TRBV30 CAWKGVGYTF TGTGCCTGGAAAGGGGTTGGCTACACCTTC
. 14 TRBD1 TRBJ1-1 TRBV29-1 CSVRTGGINTEAFF TGCAGCGTCCGGACAGGGGGAATTAACACTGAAGCTTTCTTT
few 16 . TRBJ1-5 TRBV19 CASSIFGRDSNQPQHF TGTGCCAGTAGTATATTCGGCCGGGACAGCAATCAGCCCCAGCATTTT
many 17 . TRBJ2-1 TRBV6-2/TRBV6-3 CASRGRGSWVKDNEQFF TGTGCCAGCAGGGGCAGGGGTAGCTGGGTTAAGGACAATGAGCAGTTCTTC
. 13 . TRBJ2-1 TRBV9 CASSPLTYNEQFF TGTGCCAGCAGTCCCCTGACCTACAATGAGCAGTTCTTC
many 15 . TRBJ1-2 TRBV7-2 CASSLAPSGGLGYTF TGTGCCAGCAGCTTAGCGCCATCTGGGGGCCTCGGCTACACCTTC
few 12 . TRBJ1-2 TRBV12-3/TRBV12-4 CASSLTGLGYTF TGTGCCAGCAGTTTAACAGGGCTTGGCTACACCTTC
many 16 TRBD2 TRBJ2-5 TRBV18 CASSPVRVAGQETQYF TGTGCCAGCTCCCCCGTTCGTGTAGCGGGCCAAGAGACCCAGTACTTC
many 11 . TRBJ1-1 TRBV11-3 CARHLNTEAFF TGTGCCAGACACCTGAACACTGAAGCTTTCTTT
many 15 . TRBJ2-1 TRBV28 CASSAWASLHNEQFF TGTGCCAGCAGCGCGTGGGCTAGTCTGCACAATGAGCAGTTCTTC
many 19 . TRBJ2-7 TRBV7-2 CASSLSSRRVADTYYEQYF TGTGCCAGCAGCTTATCGTCCCGTAGGGTAGCGGACACATACTACGAGCAGTACTTC
many 14 . TRBJ1-1 TRBV9 CASSVEGRVTEAFF TGTGCCAGCAGCGTAGAGGGGCGGGTTACAGAAGCTTTCTTT
many 15 TRBD2 TRBJ2-1 TRBV20-1 CSATPTSGSYNEQFF TGCAGTGCTACCCCTACTAGCGGGTCCTACAATGAGCAGTTCTTC
many 12 . TRBJ2-2 TRBV2 CASSDYTGELFF TGTGCCAGCAGTGATTACACCGGGGAGCTGTTTTTT
many 14 TRBD1 TRBJ1-5 TRBV7-2 CASSQTGNNQPQHF TGTGCCAGCAGCCAGACAGGGAACAATCAGCCCCAGCATTTT
. 17 TRBD2 TRBJ2-1 TRBV2 CASSGLAATSSYNEQFF TGTGCCAGCAGTGGACTAGCGGCCACGAGCTCCTACAATGAGCAGTTCTTC
. 13 . TRBJ1-2 TRBV25-1 CASSEFDQHGYTF TGTGCCAGCAGTGAATTTGACCAGCATGGCTACACCTTC
few 16 . TRBJ1-5 TRBV28 CASSGDDRYSNQPQHF TGTGCCAGCAGTGGAGACGATCGTTATAGCAATCAGCCCCAGCATTTT
many 16 . TRBJ1-6 TRBV28 CASSLYGGVGNSPLHF TGTGCCAGCAGTTTATATGGGGGTGTTGGTAATTCACCCCTCCACTTT
many 14 . TRBJ2-1 TRBV7-9 CASSTRLVPNEQFF TGTGCCAGCAGCACAAGACTAGTCCCCAATGAGCAGTTCTTC
. 15 TRBD2 TRBJ2-7 TRBV6-5 CASSYRGTSGNEQYF TGTGCCAGCAGTTACCGGGGGACTAGCGGTAATGAGCAGTACTTC
many 14 TRBD1 TRBJ2-1 TRBV20-1 CSARYHLTGDREFF TGCAGTGCTAGGTACCACTTGACAGGGGATAGGGAGTTCTTC
. 14 . TRBJ1-5 TRBV24-1 CATSDLSSTKPQHF TGTGCCACCAGTGATTTGTCCTCGACCAAGCCCCAGCATTTT
many 14 . TRBJ2-7 TRBV6-6 CASSYSAGSYEQYF TGTGCCAGCAGTTACTCGGCGGGATCCTACGAGCAGTACTTC
. 13 TRBD1 TRBJ1-2 TRBV28 CASSLSWTGRYTF TGTGCCAGCAGTTTATCCTGGACAGGGCGCTACACCTTC
. 12 TRBD2 TRBJ2-5 TRBV7-3 CASGGGTETQYF TGTGCTAGCGGGGGGGGGACCGAGACCCAGTACTTC
. 16 TRBD1 TRBJ2-2 TRBV25-1 CASSSQGVSNTGELFF TGTGCCAGCAGCAGCCAGGGGGTCTCGAACACCGGGGAGCTGTTTTTT
few 16 . TRBJ2-7 TRBV7-9 CASSLVLAGESYEQYF TGTGCCAGCAGCTTAGTTTTGGCAGGGGAGTCCTACGAGCAGTACTTC
. 11 . TRBJ2-7 TRBV10-3 CAISSSSEQYF TGTGCCATCAGTAGTTCTAGCGAGCAGTACTTC